A single sample is the source of the 9 T cell receptor beta chains below, sequenced in a study of spatial heterogeneity in lung cancer. The sample's time point: sample taken at primary tumor resection. Unsorted whole RNA from tumor, nontumor lung or frozen PBMC underwent sequencing. One entry per CDR3 protein, called by TCRdb with MiXCR from the 5' RACE reads. The sample contains 50,000 to 65,000 distinct CDR3 sequences, approximately 8% of which appear only once. The sequencing here drew on PBMCs, taken at surgery. These TCRs come from a female donor with early-stage non-small cell lung cancer.

V is TRBV6-5 and J is TRBJ2-1; possibly TRBD1 for D (5 bases). The CDR3 totals 13 residues. Per germline, CDR1 MNHEY and CDR2 SVGAGI. V lost 7 bases, J lost 4 bases, and 11 bases lay in between. CDR3 in amino acids: CASTPPGYNEQFF. CDR3 nucleotide sequence: TGTGCCAGCACCCCCCCAGGGTACAATGAGCAGTTCTTC.

This clonotype was detected ten times or more. The chain has TRBV7-9 and TRBJ1-1; no clear D gene. This CDR3 region has 13 residues. The V gene lost 3 bases and the J gene lost 0 bases, with 5 bases spanning the gap. Germline V gene sequence: CDR1 SEHNR, CDR2 FQNEAQ (reference sequence). CDR3 in amino acids: CASSLEMNTEAFF. For the CDR3, the DNA is TGTGCCAGCAGCTTGGAGATGAACACTGAAGCTTTCTTT.

This clonotype has a single count. This chain links TRBV10-1 with TRBJ2-1, with TRBD2 as a possible D gene (5 bases). With 2 bases removed from V and 0 bases from J, the gap between germline ends came to 26 bases. Per the germline V gene, CDR1 is WNHNN and CDR2 is SYGVQD (reference sequence). The CDR3 loop spans 21 amino acids. The CDR3 region has the DNA TGCGCCAGCAGTGAGCCCTGGGTAGAGCGGTTCGTCCTGGGCTCCTACAATGAGCAGTTCTTC. Its protein product is CASSEPWVERFVLGSYNEQFF.

The V call is TRBV28, the J call TRBJ2-3; 9 bases are a match to TRBD1. Germline lookup yields CDR1 MDHEN and CDR2 SYDVKM. CDR3 length: 15 amino acids. J lost 6 bases, V lost 5 bases, and 9 bases had no gene match. The CDR3 protein is CASSKTGGAADTQYF. The CDR3 bases are TGTGCCAGCAGTAAGACAGGGGGTGCCGCGGATACGCAGTATTTT.

This clonotype was detected many times. This chain links TRBV6-5 with TRBJ2-7; no clear D gene. The CDR3 sequence is 13 residues long. CDR1 is MNHEY, CDR2 SVGAGI, per germline. Trimming shortened V by 5 bases and J by 0 bases, and 8 bases separated the two germline ends. CDR3: CASSEPASYEQYF. CDR3 nucleotide sequence: TGTGCCAGCAGTGAACCCGCCTCCTACGAGCAGTACTTC.

About this clonotype itself: A much larger clonotype is one base distant, so this may be a read error. This rearrangement joins TRBV7-8 to TRBJ2-3, with a tentative D call TRBD1 (6 bases). The germline V gene has CDR1 SGHVS and CDR2 FQNEAQ. This CDR3 has 13 amino acids. In DNA form, the CDR3 reads TGTGCCAGCAGCCCCCGGGACACAGATGCGCAGTATTTT. Protein sequence: CASSPRDTDAQYF.

This clonotype was picked up a small number of times. The chain joins TRBV27 to TRBJ2-7, with D tentatively TRBD1 (6 bases). In germline, CDR1 is MNHEY, CDR2 SMNVEV (reference sequence). This CDR3 has 14 residues. V dropped 2 bases and J dropped 0 bases, with 8 bases sitting between them. DNA of the CDR3: TGTGCCAGCAGTTTACGACAGGCCTCCTACGAGCAGTACTTC. Protein product: CASSLRQASYEQYF.

This clonotype was counted many times. J is TRBJ2-5 and V is TRBV5-1; TRBD1 matches at 8 bases. Germline V gene data show CDR1 as SGHRS and CDR2 as YFSETQ. Unmatched junction bases numbered 9, after V lost 4 bases and J lost 4 bases. This CDR3 contains 15 residues. The CDR3 region has the DNA TGCGCCAGCAGCGGGGGACAGGTCCAGGGAGAGACCCAGTACTTC. Translation: CASSGGQVQGETQYF.

The rearrangement uses TRBV11-1 and TRBJ2-7; D gene ambiguous. CDR3 length equals 13 residues. Germline CDR1 is SGHAT and CDR2 is FQDESV (reference sequence). Trimming shortened V by 5 bases and J by 3 bases, and 11 bases separated the two germline ends. The CDR3 sequence is CASSRDTYYEQYV. The CDR3 DNA reads as TGTGCCAGCAGCAGAGACACCTACTACGAGCAGTACGTC.